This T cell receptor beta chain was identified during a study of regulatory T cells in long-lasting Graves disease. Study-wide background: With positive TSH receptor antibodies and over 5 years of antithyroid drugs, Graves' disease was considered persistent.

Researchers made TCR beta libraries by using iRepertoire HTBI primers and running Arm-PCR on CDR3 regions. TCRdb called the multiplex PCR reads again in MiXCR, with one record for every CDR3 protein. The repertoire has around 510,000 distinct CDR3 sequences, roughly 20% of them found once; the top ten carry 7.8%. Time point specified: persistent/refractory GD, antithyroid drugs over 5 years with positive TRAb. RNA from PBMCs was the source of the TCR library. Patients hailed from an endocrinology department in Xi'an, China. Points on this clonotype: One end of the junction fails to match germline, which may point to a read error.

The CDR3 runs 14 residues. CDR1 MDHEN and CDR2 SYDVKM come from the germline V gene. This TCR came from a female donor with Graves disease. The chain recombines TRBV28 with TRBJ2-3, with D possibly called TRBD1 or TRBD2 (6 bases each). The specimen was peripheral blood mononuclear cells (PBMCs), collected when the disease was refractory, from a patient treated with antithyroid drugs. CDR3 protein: CASGRGVVLDTRYF. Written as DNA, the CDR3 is TGTGCCAGTGGAAGGGGGGTAGTATTGGATACGCGGTATTTT.